These 4 T cell receptor beta chains were all obtained from the same sample, sequenced in a study of T cells in Graves' hyperthyroidism and ophthalmopathy. The CDR3 regions of TCR beta were amplified from RNA transcripts. An initial round of RT-PCR targeting the TCR CDR3 relied on the HTBI primer set. TCRdb re-called the multiplex PCR reads through MiXCR, storing one row per CDR3 protein. The table lists about 640,000 distinct CDR3 sequences, about 45% of them singletons, with less than 9% in the top ten. The sample taken for sequencing was peripheral blood or thyroid tissue (not recorded which). Receptors originate from an adult man with Graves' disease, either hyperthyroidism or ophthalmopathy (not recorded which).

This sequence joins TRBV2 and TRBJ1-3; 8 bases map to TRBD1. V gave up 6 bases and J gave up 0 bases; unmatched junction bases: 7. This CDR3 has 16 amino acids. Germline V lookup: CDR1 SNHLY, CDR2 FYNNEI. The CDR3 DNA reads TGTGCCAGCAGCAAGCCCGGACAGGGCTCTGGAAACACCATATATTTT. Translating it yields CASSKPGQGSGNTIYF. Full variable domain (rest looked up from reference TRBV2 and TRBJ1-3): EPEVTQTPSHQVTQMGQEVILRCVPISNHLYFYWYRQILGQKVEFLVSFYNNEISEKSEIFDDQFSVERPDGSNFTLKIRSTKLEDSAMYFCASSKPGQGSGNTIYFGEGSWLTVV.

This clonotype showed up many times. The rearrangement joins TRBV5-1 to TRBJ1-2; D remains unclear. V lost 1 base to trimming and J lost 8 bases, with 12 bases between them. The CDR3 extends over 13 amino acids. CDR1 is SGHRS and CDR2 is YFSETQ in the germline V gene. Written as DNA, the CDR3 is TGCGCCAGCAGCTTGATGATGACGGGAGGCTACACCTTC. This translates into CASSLMMTGGYTF.

This clonotype was seen at least ten times. The V call is TRBV20-1, the J call TRBJ2-5; 12 bases are shared with TRBD1. V lost 1 base to trimming and J lost 5 bases; unmatched junction nucleotides: 5. The CDR3 spans 15 residues. In germline, CDR1 is DFQATT, CDR2 SNEGSKA (reference sequence). The CDR3 spells CSARGGTGGMETQYF. The CDR3 nucleotides are TGCAGTGCTAGAGGAGGGACAGGGGGCATGGAGACCCAGTACTTC.

This clonotype was observed a single time. The J gene is TRBJ1-5, the V gene TRBV19; D perhaps matches TRBD1 (6 bases). The length of the CDR3 is 16 residues. The V end was cut by 1 base, the J end by 1 base, with 11 bases between. Per germline, CDR1 LNHDA and CDR2 SQIVND (reference sequence). The CDR3 DNA reads as TGTGCCAGTAGTATAGGGGTGGGGGCAAGCAATCAGCCCCAGCATTTT. Translating gives CASSIGVGASNQPQHF. The variable domain in full, completed from reference TRBV19 and TRBJ1-5, reads DGGITQSPKYLFRKEGQNVTLSCEQNLNHDAMYWYRQDPGQGLRLIYYSQIVNDFQKGDIAEGYSVSREKKESFPLTVTSAQKNPTAFYLCASSIGVGASNQPQHFGDGTRLSIL.